Listed here are 17 T cell receptor beta chains from one sample, sequenced in a study of identical twins. One entry per CDR3 protein results from TCRdb running MiXCR on the 5' RACE reads. The table shows about 240,000 distinct CDR3 sequences, with roughly an eighth occurring only once. The same sample was also used in a study of yellow fever vaccine responses in identical twins.

Material: memory (CD45RO+) T cells sorted from blood. These receptors originate from a woman younger than 30 in good health.

The V gene is TRBV20-1, the J gene TRBJ2-7; D call uncertain. Trimming cost V 0 bases and J 2 bases, with 14 bases left between them. The CDR3 contains 15 residues. The V gene's germline CDR1 is DFQATT and CDR2 SNEGSKA (reference sequence). The CDR3: CSARDGWGKAYEQYF. CDR3 sequence (DNA): TGCAGTGCTAGAGATGGATGGGGTAAGGCCTACGAGCAGTACTTC.

This clonotype was observed a handful of times. This rearrangement joins TRBV14 to TRBJ2-1; no firm D call. The CDR3 contains 13 residues. Trimming left V 5 bases short and J 10 bases short, with 15 bases between. Germline V gives CDR1 SGHDN, CDR2 FVKESK. The CDR3 DNA reads as TGTGCCAGCAGCAGAGGTGGGTTTAGCGAGCAGTTCTTC. Protein: CASSRGGFSEQFF.

There are many counts of this clonotype. This chain connects TRBV11-2 to TRBJ2-4; 7 nucleotides align to TRBD1. Germline V gives CDR1 SGHAT, CDR2 FQNNGV. The CDR3 contains 14 residues. The junction had 1 base not matched to a gene; V was cut back by 0 bases and J by 5 bases. CDR3 DNA: TGTGCCAGCAGCTTAGACGGGACAGAAAACATTCAGTACTTC. Translating gives CASSLDGTENIQYF.

In this sample, this clonotype turned up a few times. The chain employs TRBV3-1 and TRBJ1-1; 8 bases map to TRBD1. Germline CDR1 is LGHDT and CDR2 is YNNKEL (reference sequence). CDR3 length equals 17 residues. The V gene end was trimmed by 0 bases and the J gene end by 0 bases; junction bases not matched to a gene: 6. This chain's CDR3 is CASSQDRTGRVNTEAFF. In nucleotides, the CDR3 is TGTGCCAGCAGCCAAGATCGGACAGGGCGGGTGAACACTGAAGCTTTCTTT.

This clonotype has a handful of counts. The J gene is TRBJ2-7, the V gene TRBV19; 10 bases agree with TRBD2. The CDR3 spans 14 residues. Germline CDR1 is LNHDA and CDR2 is SQIVND (reference sequence). Trimming cost V 6 bases and J 2 bases; bases outside gene matches: 4. The CDR3 bases are TGTGCCAGTAGCAGGACTAGCGGAACCTACGAGCAGTACTTC. Its protein product is CASSRTSGTYEQYF.

This clonotype was observed many times. The chain couples TRBV5-1 to TRBJ2-7; D remains ambiguous. The CDR3 runs to 12 residues. CDR1 is SGHRS, CDR2 YFSETQ, per germline. V lost 4 bases to trimming and J lost 4 bases, with 9 bases between them. Here the CDR3 reads CASSQGDYEQYF. As DNA, the CDR3 is TGCGCCAGCAGCCAAGGAGATTACGAGCAGTACTTC.

The V gene is TRBV18, the J gene TRBJ2-2; no clear D. This CDR3 is built from 15 residues. V was cut by 1 base and J by 4 bases, with 10 bases left in between. Germline-derived CDR1 and CDR2 are KGHSH and LQKENI. This chain's CDR3 is CASSPQGSGTGELFF. DNA of the CDR3: TGTGCCAGCTCACCACAGGGTTCAGGCACCGGGGAGCTGTTTTTT.

This clonotype was seen a handful of times. CDR3 bases: TGTGCCAGCAGTGAGAGCCTAATGGGGAATGAGCAGTTCTTC. Amino acids: CASSESLMGNEQFF. This chain uses TRBV2 with TRBJ2-1; D remains ambiguous. Germline assignment: CDR1 SNHLY and CDR2 FYNNEI. The germline V and J ends were trimmed by 3 bases and 7 bases, with 13 bases remaining between them. The CDR3 covers 14 residues.

This clonotype was counted at least ten times. The J gene is TRBJ1-4, the V gene TRBV12-3 or TRBV12-4; TRBD1 matches at 9 bases. V was pared by 5 bases and J by 2 bases, with 3 bases of the junction left unmatched. The CDR3 length is 15 residues. The CDR3 DNA sequence: TGTGCCAGCAGTGGACAGGGGAGGACTAATGAAAAACTGTTTTTT. This translates into CASSGQGRTNEKLFF.

This chain connects TRBV11-3 to TRBJ2-3; 7 bases map to TRBD2. CDR3 length: 17 amino acids. Germline V gene lookup returns CDR1 SGHNT and CDR2 YENEEA. Trimming at V came to 4 bases and at J to 3 bases, leaving 13 bases not matched to a gene. The CDR3: CASSSRQLGEGTDTQYF. For the CDR3, the DNA is TGTGCCAGCAGCTCCAGACAGCTAGGGGAGGGTACAGATACGCAGTATTTT.

V usage is TRBV3-1 and J usage is TRBJ1-1; D might be TRBD1 (5 bases). Germline CDR1 LGHDT, CDR2 YNNKEL (reference sequence). The germline V and J ends were trimmed by 4 bases and 3 bases, with 12 bases remaining between them. The CDR3 loop spans 14 amino acids. The CDR3: CASSPWGGDTEAFF. DNA for the CDR3: TGTGCCAGCAGCCCCTGGGGGGGGGACACTGAAGCTTTCTTT.

The V call is TRBV7-2, the J call TRBJ1-2, with unresolved D. The CDR3 covers 15 residues. Germline V CDR1 and CDR2: SGHTA, FQGNSA. V lost 0 bases and J lost 8, with 16 bases in between. The CDR3 DNA follows: TGTGCCAGCAGCTTAGCGGAGGGCCTCCCCCGGGGCTACACCTTC. Translating gives CASSLAEGLPRGYTF.

This clonotype was seen a handful of times. This sequence joins TRBV28 and TRBJ2-3, with D possibly being TRBD1 (6 bases). The V end was cut by 6 bases, the J end by 6 bases, with 19 bases between. Germline V CDR1 and CDR2: MDHEN, SYDVKM. The CDR3 sequence is 15 residues long. CDR3 nucleotide sequence: TGTGCCAGCAGACTTGAGGGGACAAAAGGTGATACGCAGTATTTT. Its translation: CASRLEGTKGDTQYF. Based on the CDR3 plus reference TRBV28 and TRBJ2-3, the full variable domain is DVKVTQSSRYLVKRTGEKVFLECVQDMDHENMFWYRQDPGLGLRLIYFSYDVKMKEKGDIPEGYSVSREKKERFSLILESASTNQTSMYLCASRLEGTKGDTQYFGPGTRLTVL.

This clonotype has more than one count but fewer than ten. The chain is built from TRBV2 and TRBJ2-1; 15 positions agree with TRBD2. From germline, CDR1 is SNHLY and CDR2 FYNNEI. The CDR3 loop spans 16 amino acids. V lost 4 bases, J lost 6 bases, and 4 bases stayed unmatched. The CDR3: CASSALGLAGGNEQFF. The CDR3 nucleotides read TGTGCCAGCAGTGCCTTGGGACTAGCGGGAGGCAATGAGCAGTTCTTC.

This clonotype has more than one count but fewer than ten. The chain links TRBV7-8 to TRBJ2-5; 8 bases map to TRBD1. Germline V gene data show CDR1 as SGHVS and CDR2 as FQNEAQ. After removal of 7 bases from V and 2 bases from J, the junction contained 3 bases not matched to a gene. This CDR3 is built from 13 residues. The CDR3 nucleotides read TGTGCCAGCAACTACAGGGGGCAAGAGACCCAGTACTTC. Residues: CASNYRGQETQYF.

This clonotype has ten or more counts. This chain links TRBV20-1 with TRBJ1-2, with D possibly being TRBD1 (5 bases). Germline-derived CDR1 and CDR2 are DFQATT and SNEGSKA (reference sequence). The CDR3 runs 14 residues. The CDR3 region is CSTARTKNNYGYTF. CDR3 DNA sequence: TGCAGCACTGCACGGACAAAAAATAACTATGGCTACACCTTC.

J is TRBJ2-7 and V is TRBV2; TRBD1 matches at 9 bases. The CDR3 has 13 residues. In germline, CDR1 is SNHLY, CDR2 FYNNEI. V trimming: 6 bases; J trimming: 7 bases; junction bases outside the gene matches: 7. DNA for the CDR3: TGTGCCAGCAGCCTCTTCGACAGGGGGGAGCAGTACTTC. Translated, it gives CASSLFDRGEQYF. The whole variable domain, filled in from reference TRBV2 and TRBJ2-7, reads EPEVTQTPSHQVTQMGQEVILRCVPISNHLYFYWYRQILGQKVEFLVSFYNNEISEKSEIFDDQFSVERPDGSNFTLKIRSTKLEDSAMYFCASSLFDRGEQYFGPGTRLTVT.